The following is a T cell receptor beta chain sequence with its context. Antigen unknown. The table came from immunoSEQ multiplex PCR; TCRdb's copy has only in-frame clones and leaves some out. The sample has over 20,000 clones, about 97% seen once. These data come from a study of monozygotic twins with cystic fibrosis. Study-level points and caveats: In this small cohort, shared CDR3 numbers showed no association with age, concordance or disease severity.

From germline, CDR1 is MNHNS and CDR2 SASEGT. The CDR3 has 16 amino acids. V lost 3 bases and J lost 4; bases outside the gene matches: 8. This chain connects TRBV6-1 to TRBJ2-2; 7 bases are shared with TRBD2. Input material: blood. This sequence originates from a girl aged 5 to 17 with cystic fibrosis. The CDR3 region has the DNA TGTGCCAGCAGTGATCGGCCGGGAGGACTCACCGGGGAGCTGTTTTTT. It translates to CASSDRPGGLTGELFF.